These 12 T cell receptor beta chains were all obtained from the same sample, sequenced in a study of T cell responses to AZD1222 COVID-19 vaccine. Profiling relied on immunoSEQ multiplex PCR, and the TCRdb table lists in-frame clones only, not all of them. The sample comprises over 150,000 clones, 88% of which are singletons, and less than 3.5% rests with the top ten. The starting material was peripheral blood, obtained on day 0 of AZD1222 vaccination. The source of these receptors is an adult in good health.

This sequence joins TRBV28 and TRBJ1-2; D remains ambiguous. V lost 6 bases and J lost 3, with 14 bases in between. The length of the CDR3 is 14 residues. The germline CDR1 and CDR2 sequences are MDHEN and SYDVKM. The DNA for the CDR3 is TGTGCCAGCAGGGACCACAGCAATTACTATGGCTACACCTTC. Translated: CASRDHSNYYGYTF.

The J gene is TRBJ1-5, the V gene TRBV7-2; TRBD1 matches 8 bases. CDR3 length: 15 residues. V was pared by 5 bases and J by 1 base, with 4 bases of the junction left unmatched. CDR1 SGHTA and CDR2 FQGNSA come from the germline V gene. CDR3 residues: CASSGGQGSNQPQHF. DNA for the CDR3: TGTGCCAGCAGCGGTGGACAGGGAAGCAATCAGCCCCAGCATTTT.

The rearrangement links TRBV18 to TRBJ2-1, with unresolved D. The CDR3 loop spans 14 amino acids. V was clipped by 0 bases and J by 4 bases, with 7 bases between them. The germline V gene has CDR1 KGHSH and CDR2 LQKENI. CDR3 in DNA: TGTGCCAGCTCACCACCGATGGAGTACAATGAGCAGTTCTTC. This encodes CASSPPMEYNEQFF.

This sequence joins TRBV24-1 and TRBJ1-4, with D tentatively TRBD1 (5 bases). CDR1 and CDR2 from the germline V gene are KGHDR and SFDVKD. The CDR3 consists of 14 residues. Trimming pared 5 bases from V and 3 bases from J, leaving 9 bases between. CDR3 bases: TGTGCCACCAGTGGGGCAGGGCCTAATGAAAAACTGTTTTTT. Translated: CATSGAGPNEKLFF.

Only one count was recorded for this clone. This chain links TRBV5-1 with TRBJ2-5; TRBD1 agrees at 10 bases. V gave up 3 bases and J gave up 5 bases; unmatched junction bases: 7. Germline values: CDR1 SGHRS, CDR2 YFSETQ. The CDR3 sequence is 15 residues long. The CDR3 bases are TGCGCCAGCAGCTCGGGACAGGGGTATTGGGAGACCCAGTACTTC. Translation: CASSSGQGYWETQYF.

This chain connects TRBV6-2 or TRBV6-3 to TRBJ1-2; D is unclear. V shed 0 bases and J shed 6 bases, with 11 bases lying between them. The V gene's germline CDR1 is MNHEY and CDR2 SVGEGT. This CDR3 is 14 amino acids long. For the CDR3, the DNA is TGTGCCAGCAGTTACTCGATCCTACTCAATGGCTACACCTTC. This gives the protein CASSYSILLNGYTF.

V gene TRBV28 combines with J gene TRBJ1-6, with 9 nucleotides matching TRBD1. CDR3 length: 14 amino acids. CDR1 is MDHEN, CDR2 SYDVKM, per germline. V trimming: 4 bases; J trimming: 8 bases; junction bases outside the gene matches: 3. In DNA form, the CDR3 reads TGTGCCAGCAGTTCCCGACAGGGGGATTCACCCCTCCACTTT. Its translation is CASSSRQGDSPLHF.

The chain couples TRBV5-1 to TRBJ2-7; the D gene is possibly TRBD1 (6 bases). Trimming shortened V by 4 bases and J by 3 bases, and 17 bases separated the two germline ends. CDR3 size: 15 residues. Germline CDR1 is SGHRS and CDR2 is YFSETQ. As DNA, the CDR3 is TGCGCCAGCAGCATAGGACAAGGGGGATTCTACGAGCAGTACTTC. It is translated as CASSIGQGGFYEQYF.

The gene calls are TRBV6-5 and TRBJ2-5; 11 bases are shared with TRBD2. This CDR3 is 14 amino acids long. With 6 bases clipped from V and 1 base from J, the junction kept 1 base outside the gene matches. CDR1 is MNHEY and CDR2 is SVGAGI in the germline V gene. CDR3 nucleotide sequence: TGTGCCAGCAGCCTAGCGGGGGGCCAAGAGACCCAGTACTTC. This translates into CASSLAGGQETQYF.

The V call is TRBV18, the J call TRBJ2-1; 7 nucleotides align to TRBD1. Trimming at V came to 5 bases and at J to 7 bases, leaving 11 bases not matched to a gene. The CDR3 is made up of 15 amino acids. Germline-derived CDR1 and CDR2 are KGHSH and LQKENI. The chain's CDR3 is CASSVQGTRENEQFF. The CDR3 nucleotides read TGTGCCAGCTCAGTACAGGGGACGCGTGAGAATGAGCAGTTCTTC.

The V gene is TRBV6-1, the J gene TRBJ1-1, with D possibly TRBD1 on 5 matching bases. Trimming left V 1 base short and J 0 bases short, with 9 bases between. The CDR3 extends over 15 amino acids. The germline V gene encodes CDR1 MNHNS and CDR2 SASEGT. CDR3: CASSEGGSLNTEAFF. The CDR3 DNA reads TGTGCCAGCAGTGAAGGGGGCAGTTTGAACACTGAAGCTTTCTTT.

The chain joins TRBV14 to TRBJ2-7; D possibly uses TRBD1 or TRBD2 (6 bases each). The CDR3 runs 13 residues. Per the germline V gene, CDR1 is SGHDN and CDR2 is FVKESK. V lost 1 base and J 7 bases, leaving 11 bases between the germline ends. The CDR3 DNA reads TGTGCCAGCAGCCAAGGGGGGGCGGGAGAGCAGTACTTC. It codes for CASSQGGAGEQYF.